This T cell receptor (beta chain) is from a study of radiotherapy plus CTLA-4 blockade in lung cancer. Study conclusions and caveats: Reports identified early blood T cell clone dynamics, with interferon-beta, as the best response predictor. Blood saw expansion of tumor-derived TCR clones after radiotherapy plus ipilimumab.

The sample holds one count of this clone. Its antigen is undetermined. TCRdb keeps only in-frame clones here, not all; method: immunoSEQ multiplex PCR. The table shows approximately 45,000 clones, with roughly 65% occurring only once. The germline V gene has CDR1 SEHNR and CDR2 FQNEAQ (reference sequence). Trimming removed 3 bases from V and 4 bases from J, with 12 bases in between. This CDR3 region has 15 residues. V usage is TRBV7-9 and J usage is TRBJ2-2; TRBD2 might be the D (6 bases). Sequencing used peripheral blood, obtained from a patient treated with radiotherapy plus ipilimumab. The clonotype was recovered from a human donor with non-small cell lung cancer who had a partial response to radiotherapy plus ipilimumab. The CDR3 DNA sequence: TGTGCCAGCAGCTTCAGCGAGCGGGCCACCGGGGAGCTGTTTTTT. Its translation is CASSFSERATGELFF.